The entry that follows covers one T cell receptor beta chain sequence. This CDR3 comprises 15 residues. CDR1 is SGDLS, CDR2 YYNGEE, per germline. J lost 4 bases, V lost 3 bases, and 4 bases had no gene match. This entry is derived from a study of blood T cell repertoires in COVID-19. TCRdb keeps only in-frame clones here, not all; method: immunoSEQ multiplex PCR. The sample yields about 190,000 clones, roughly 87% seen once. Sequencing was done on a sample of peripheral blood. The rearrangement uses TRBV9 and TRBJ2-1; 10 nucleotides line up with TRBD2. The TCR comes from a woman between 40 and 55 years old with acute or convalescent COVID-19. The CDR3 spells CASSAASGRYNEQFF. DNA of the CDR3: TGTGCCAGCAGCGCGGCTAGCGGGAGATACAATGAGCAGTTCTTC.